These 8 T cell receptor beta chains originate from one sample sequenced in a study of control samples from healthy donors and cancer patients. Clones were sequenced by immunoSEQ multiplex PCR, and TCRdb holds only the in-frame ones, with some missing. Of around 94,000 clones listed, about 88% are singletons. Sequenced material: blood. These receptor sequences come from a woman aged 50 to 65 in good health.

This chain links TRBV12-5 with TRBJ1-1, with TRBD1 matching 9 bases. The CDR3 is 13 amino acids. The germline V gene has CDR1 LGHNT and CDR2 FRNRAP. Germline trimming cut 6 bases from V and 3 bases from J; bases unmatched to any gene: 2. The CDR3 bases are TGTGCTAGTGGCTGGACAGGGGACACTGAAGCTTTCTTT. Protein: CASGWTGDTEAFF.

The chain recombines TRBV7-6 with TRBJ2-5; no clear D gene. The CDR3 extends over 15 amino acids. The V gene's germline CDR1 is SGHVS and CDR2 FNYEAQ. V lost 2 bases to trimming and J lost 1 base, with 11 bases between them. The DNA for the CDR3 is TGTGCCAGCAGCTTAAAGGGTGACATCCAAGAGACCCAGTACTTC. This sequence encodes CASSLKGDIQETQYF.

The chain links TRBV2 to TRBJ2-6; D is unresolved. Looked up from germline, CDR1 is SNHLY and CDR2 is FYNNEI. The CDR3 contains 15 residues. V was trimmed by 8 bases and J by 2 bases, leaving 13 bases between them. The CDR3, as DNA: TGTGCCAGCGGATTCGCTCGAACTGGGGCCAACGTCCTGACTTTC. Protein sequence: CASGFARTGANVLTF.

J is TRBJ2-1 and V is TRBV29-1, with D possibly called TRBD1 or TRBD2 (5 bases each). The CDR3 runs 17 residues. Trimming removed 4 bases at V and 0 bases at J, with 19 bases between. The V gene's germline CDR1 is SQVTM and CDR2 ANQGSEA. CDR3 in DNA: TGCAGCGTTGGAAGCCGGGGACCCCTAAGCTCCTACAATGAGCAGTTCTTC. The encoded protein is CSVGSRGPLSSYNEQFF.

This clone was observed once. The rearrangement joins TRBV7-2 to TRBJ1-1; D remains ambiguous. The CDR3 is made up of 13 amino acids. Germline V gives CDR1 SGHTA, CDR2 FQGNSA. V lost 3 bases, J lost 5 bases, and 10 bases lay in between. The CDR3 here is CASSFAAGTEAFF. The CDR3 DNA reads TGTGCCAGCAGCTTTGCAGCCGGAACTGAAGCTTTCTTT.

The chain couples TRBV6-1 to TRBJ2-1; D might be TRBD1 or TRBD2, each matching 5 bases. V was clipped by 0 bases and J by 5 bases, with 20 bases between them. This CDR3 contains 18 residues. Germline CDR1 is MNHNS and CDR2 is SASEGT. CDR3 sequence reads: CASSEARDRWQGDNEQFF. CDR3 in DNA: TGTGCCAGCAGTGAAGCGAGGGATAGGTGGCAGGGAGACAATGAGCAGTTCTTC.

The V and J genes are TRBV20-1 and TRBJ2-5; D possibly corresponds to TRBD1 (6 bases). The CDR3 has 14 amino acids. Trimming took 3 bases from V and 5 from J, leaving 16 bases between them. CDR1 is DFQATT, CDR2 SNEGSKA, per germline (reference sequence). The DNA of the CDR3 is TGCAGTGCTAGTGGGGGCCGGGTTGGGGAGACCCAGTACTTC. Amino acid sequence: CSASGGRVGETQYF.

This chain links TRBV6-2 or TRBV6-3 with TRBJ1-2; TRBD1 matches 9 bases. V shed 6 bases, J shed 6 bases, and the junction held 11 bases outside the gene matches. CDR1 is MNHEY and CDR2 is SVGEGT in the germline V gene. The CDR3 consists of 15 residues. CDR3: CASSAPGQGRHGYTF. In nucleotides, the CDR3 is TGTGCCAGCAGCGCTCCCGGACAGGGGAGACATGGCTACACCTTC.